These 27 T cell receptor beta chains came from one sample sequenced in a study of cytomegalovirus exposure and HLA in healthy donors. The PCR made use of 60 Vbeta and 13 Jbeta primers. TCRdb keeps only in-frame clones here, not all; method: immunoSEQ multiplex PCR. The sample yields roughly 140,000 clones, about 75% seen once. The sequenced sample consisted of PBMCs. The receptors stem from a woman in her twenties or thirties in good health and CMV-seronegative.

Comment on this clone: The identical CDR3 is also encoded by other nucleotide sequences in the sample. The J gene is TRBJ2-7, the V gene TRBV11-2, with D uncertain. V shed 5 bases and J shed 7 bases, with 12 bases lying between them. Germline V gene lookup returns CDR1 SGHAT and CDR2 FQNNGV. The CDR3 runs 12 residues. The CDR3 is CASSIQSGEQYF. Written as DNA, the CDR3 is TGTGCCAGCAGCATCCAGTCGGGTGAGCAGTACTTC.

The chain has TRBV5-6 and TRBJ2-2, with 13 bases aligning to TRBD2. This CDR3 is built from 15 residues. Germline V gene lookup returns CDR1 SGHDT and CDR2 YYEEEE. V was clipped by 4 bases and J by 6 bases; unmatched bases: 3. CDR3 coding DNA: TGTGCCAGCAGCCGACTAGCGGGGGGACCCGGGGAGCTGTTTTTT. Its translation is CASSRLAGGPGELFF.

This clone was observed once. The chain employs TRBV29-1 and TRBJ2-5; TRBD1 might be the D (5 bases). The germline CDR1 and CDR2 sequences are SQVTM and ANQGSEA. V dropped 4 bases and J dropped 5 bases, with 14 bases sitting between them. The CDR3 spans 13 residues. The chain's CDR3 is CSVVRSGAETQYF. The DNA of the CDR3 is TGCAGCGTTGTAAGATCTGGGGCGGAGACCCAGTACTTC.

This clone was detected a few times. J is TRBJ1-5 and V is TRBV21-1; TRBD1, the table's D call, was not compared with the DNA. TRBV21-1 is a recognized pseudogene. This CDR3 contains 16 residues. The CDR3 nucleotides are TGTGCCAAACCGGGACAGGGACCTTCCAGCAATCAGCCCCAGCATTTT. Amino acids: CAKPGQGPSSNQPQHF.

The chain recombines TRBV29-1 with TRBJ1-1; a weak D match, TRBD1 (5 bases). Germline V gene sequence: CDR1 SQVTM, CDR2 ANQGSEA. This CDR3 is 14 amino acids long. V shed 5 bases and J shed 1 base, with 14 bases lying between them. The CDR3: CSVRQGTANTEAFF. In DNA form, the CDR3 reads TGCAGCGTTCGGCAGGGAACCGCGAACACTGAAGCTTTCTTT.

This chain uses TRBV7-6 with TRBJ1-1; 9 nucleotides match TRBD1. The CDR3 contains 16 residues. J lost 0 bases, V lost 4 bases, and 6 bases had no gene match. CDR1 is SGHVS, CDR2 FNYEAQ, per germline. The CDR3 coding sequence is TGTGCCAGCAGCTCGAGACAGGGGGTGATGAACACTGAAGCTTTCTTT. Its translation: CASSSRQGVMNTEAFF.

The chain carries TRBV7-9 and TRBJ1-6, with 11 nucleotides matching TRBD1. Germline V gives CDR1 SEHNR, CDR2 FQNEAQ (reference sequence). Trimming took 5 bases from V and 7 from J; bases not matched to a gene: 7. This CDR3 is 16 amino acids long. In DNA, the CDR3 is TGTGCCAGCAGCACTCTCTGGACAGGGGGCAATTCACCCCTCCACTTT. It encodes CASSTLWTGGNSPLHF.

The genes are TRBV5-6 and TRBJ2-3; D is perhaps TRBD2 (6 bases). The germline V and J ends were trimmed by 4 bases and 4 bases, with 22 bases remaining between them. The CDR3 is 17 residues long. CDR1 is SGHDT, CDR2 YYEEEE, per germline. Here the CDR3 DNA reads TGTGCCAGCAGCCCCCTAAAGGACTACAAATCTCCAGATACGCAGTATTTT. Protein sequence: CASSPLKDYKSPDTQYF.

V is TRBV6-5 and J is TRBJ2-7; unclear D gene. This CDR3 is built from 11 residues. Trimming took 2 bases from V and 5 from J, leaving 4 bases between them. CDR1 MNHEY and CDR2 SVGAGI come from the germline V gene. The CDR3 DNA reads TGTGCCAGCAGTTACGGCCACGAGCAGTACTTC. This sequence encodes CASSYGHEQYF.

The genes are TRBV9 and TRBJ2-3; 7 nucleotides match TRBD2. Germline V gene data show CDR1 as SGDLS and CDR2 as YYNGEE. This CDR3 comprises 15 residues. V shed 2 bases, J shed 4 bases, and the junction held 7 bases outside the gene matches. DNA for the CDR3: TGTGCCAGCAGCGTCAGTGGGAGGGCACCAGATACGCAGTATTTT. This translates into CASSVSGRAPDTQYF.

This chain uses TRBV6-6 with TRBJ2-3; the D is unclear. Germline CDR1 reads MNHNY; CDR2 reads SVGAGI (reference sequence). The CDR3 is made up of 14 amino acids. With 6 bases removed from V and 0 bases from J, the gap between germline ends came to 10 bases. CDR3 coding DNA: TGTGCCAGCAGGAGTCTCCCTAGCACAGATACGCAGTATTTT. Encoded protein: CASRSLPSTDTQYF.

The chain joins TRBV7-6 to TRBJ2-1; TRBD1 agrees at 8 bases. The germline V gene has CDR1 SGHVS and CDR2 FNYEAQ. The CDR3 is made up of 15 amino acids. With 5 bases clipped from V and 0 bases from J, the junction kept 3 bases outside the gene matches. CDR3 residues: CASSRGTGSYNEQFF. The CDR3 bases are TGTGCCAGCAGCCGGGGGACAGGCTCCTACAATGAGCAGTTCTTC.

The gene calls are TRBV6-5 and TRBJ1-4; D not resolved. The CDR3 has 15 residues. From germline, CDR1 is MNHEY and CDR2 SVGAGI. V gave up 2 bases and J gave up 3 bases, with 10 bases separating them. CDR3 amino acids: CASSYRSQSNEKLFF. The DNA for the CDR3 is TGTGCCAGCAGTTACCGCAGTCAATCTAATGAAAAACTGTTTTTT.

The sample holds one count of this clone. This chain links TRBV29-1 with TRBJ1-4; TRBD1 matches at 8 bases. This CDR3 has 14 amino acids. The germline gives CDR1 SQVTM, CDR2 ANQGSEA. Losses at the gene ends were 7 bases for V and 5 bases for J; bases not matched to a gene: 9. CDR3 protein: CSAGQGLGNEKLFF. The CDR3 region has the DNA TGCAGCGCCGGACAGGGATTAGGCAATGAAAAACTGTTTTTT.

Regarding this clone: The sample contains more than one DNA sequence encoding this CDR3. CDR3 DNA: TGCGCCAGCAGCCAAGGCCCGGGAGATTCACCCCTCCACTTT. It translates to CASSQGPGDSPLHF. The gene calls are TRBV4-1 and TRBJ1-6; no clear D. This CDR3 has 14 residues. V shed 1 base and J shed 8 bases, with 9 bases lying between them. Germline values: CDR1 MGHRA, CDR2 YSYEKL.

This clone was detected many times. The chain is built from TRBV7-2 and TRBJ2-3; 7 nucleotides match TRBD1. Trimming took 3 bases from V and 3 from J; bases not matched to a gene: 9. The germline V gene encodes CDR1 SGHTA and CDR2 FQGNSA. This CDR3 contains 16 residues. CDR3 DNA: TGTGCCAGCAGCTTCCAGGGGACAGCTGCAACAGATACGCAGTATTTT. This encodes CASSFQGTAATDTQYF. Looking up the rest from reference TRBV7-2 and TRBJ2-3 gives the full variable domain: GAGVSQSPSNKVTEKGKDVELRCDPISGHTALYWYRQSLGQGLEFLIYFQGNSAPDKSGLPSDRFSAERTGGSVSTLTIQRTQQEDSAVYLCASSFQGTAATDTQYFGPGTRLTVL.

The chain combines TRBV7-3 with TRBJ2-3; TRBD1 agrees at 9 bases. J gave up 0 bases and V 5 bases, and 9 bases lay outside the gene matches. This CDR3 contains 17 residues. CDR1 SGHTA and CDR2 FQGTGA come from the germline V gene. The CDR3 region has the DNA TGTGCCAGCAGCGTCGGGACAGGGACTACTAGCACAGATACGCAGTATTTT. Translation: CASSVGTGTTSTDTQYF. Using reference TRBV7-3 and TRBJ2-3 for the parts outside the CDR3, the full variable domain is GAGVSQTPSNKVTEKGKYVELRCDPISGHTALYWYRQSLGQGPEFLIYFQGTGAADDSGLPNDRFFAVRPEGSVSTLKIQRTERGDSAVYLCASSVGTGTTSTDTQYFGPGTRLTVL.

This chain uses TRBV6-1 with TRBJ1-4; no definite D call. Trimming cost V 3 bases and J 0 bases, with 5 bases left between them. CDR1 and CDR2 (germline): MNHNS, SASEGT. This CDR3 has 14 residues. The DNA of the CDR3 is TGTGCCAGCAGTGATACTGCAACTAATGAAAAACTGTTTTTT. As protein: CASSDTATNEKLFF.

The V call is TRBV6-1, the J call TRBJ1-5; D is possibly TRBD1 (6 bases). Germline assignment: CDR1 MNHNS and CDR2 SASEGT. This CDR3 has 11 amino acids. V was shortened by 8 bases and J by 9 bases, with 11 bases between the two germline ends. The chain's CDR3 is CASAVRGPQHF. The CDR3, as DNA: TGTGCCAGCGCTGTCAGGGGGCCCCAGCATTTT.

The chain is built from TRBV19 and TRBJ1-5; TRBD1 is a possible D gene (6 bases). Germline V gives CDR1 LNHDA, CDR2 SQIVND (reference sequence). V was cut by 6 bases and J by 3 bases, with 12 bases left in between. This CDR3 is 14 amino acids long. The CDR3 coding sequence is TGTGCCAGTAGCAGGACAGAAAACAATCAGCCCCAGCATTTT. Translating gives CASSRTENNQPQHF.

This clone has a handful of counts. CDR3 nucleotide sequence: TGTGCCAGCAGCTTCAGTGGGGGCCAAGCAGATACGCAGTATTTT. Protein sequence: CASSFSGGQADTQYF. This chain joins TRBV7-2 and TRBJ2-3; a weak D match, TRBD1 (6 bases). The ends were cut back, 3 bases at V and 4 bases at J, with 14 bases in the middle. The germline gives CDR1 SGHTA, CDR2 FQGNSA. CDR3 length equals 15 residues.

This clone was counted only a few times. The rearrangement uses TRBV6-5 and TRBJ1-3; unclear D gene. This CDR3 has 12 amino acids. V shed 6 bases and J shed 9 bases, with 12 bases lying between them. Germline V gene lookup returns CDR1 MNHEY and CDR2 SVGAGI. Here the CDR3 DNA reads TGTGCCAGCAGCCTAGGTGAAGGCACCATATATTTT. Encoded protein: CASSLGEGTIYF.

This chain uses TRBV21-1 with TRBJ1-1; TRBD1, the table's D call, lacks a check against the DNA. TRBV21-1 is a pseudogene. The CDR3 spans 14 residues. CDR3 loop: CASSLQGAVPEAFF. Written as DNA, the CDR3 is TGTGCCAGCAGCCTTCAGGGGGCTGTACCAGAAGCTTTCTTT.

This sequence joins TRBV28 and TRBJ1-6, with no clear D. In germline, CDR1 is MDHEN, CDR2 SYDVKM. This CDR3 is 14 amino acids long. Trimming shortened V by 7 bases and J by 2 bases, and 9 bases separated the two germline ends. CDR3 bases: TGTGCCAGCACCCCCCCAACCTATAATTCACCCCTCCACTTT. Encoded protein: CASTPPTYNSPLHF. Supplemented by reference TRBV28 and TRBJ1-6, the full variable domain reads DVKVTQSSRYLVKRTGEKVFLECVQDMDHENMFWYRQDPGLGLRLIYFSYDVKMKEKGDIPEGYSVSREKKERFSLILESASTNQTSMYLCASTPPTYNSPLHFGNGTRLTVT.

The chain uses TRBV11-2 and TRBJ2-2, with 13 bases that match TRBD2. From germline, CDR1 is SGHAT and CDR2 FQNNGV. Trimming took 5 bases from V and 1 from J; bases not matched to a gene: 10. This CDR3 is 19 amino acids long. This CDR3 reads CASSPRLAGGPQNTGELFF. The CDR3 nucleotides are TGTGCCAGCAGCCCGAGACTAGCGGGAGGCCCCCAGAACACCGGGGAGCTGTTTTTT.

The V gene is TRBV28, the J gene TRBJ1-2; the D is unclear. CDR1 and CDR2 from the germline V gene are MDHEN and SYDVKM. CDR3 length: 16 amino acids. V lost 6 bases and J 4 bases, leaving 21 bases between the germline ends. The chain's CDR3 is CASRQATAHPLYGYTF. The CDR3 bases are TGTGCCAGCAGGCAGGCCACAGCTCATCCCCTCTATGGCTACACCTTC.

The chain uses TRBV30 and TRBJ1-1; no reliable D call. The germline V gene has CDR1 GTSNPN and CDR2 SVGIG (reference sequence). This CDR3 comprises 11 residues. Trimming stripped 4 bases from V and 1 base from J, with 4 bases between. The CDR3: CAWNRNTEAFF. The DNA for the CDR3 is TGTGCCTGGAATAGGAACACTGAAGCTTTCTTT.